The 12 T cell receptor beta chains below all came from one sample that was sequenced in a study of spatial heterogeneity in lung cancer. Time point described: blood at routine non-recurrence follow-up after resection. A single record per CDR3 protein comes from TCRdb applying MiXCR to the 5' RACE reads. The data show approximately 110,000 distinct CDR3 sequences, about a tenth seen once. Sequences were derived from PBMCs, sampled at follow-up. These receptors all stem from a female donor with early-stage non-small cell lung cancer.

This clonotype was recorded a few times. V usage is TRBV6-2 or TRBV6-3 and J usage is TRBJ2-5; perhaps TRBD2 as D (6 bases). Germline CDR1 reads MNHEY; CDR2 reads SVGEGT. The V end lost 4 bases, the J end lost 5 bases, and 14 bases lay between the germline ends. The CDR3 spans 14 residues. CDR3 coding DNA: TGTGCCAGCAGTTGGGCGGGATGGTGGGAGACCCAGTACTTC. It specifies CASSWAGWWETQYF.

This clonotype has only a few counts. This chain's CDR3 is CSVLVRTGEKGYTF. The CDR3 region has the DNA TGCAGCGTTTTGGTCCGGACAGGGGAGAAAGGCTACACCTTC. The rearrangement uses TRBV29-1 and TRBJ1-2; 9 positions match TRBD1. The junction had 12 bases not matched to a gene; V was cut back by 5 bases and J by 8 bases. Germline V gene sequence: CDR1 SQVTM, CDR2 ANQGSEA. This CDR3 spans 14 amino acids.

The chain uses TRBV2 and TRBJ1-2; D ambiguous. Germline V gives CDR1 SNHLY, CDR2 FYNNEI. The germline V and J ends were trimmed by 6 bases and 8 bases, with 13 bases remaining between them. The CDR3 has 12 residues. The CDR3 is CASRPGFGGYTF. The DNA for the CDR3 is TGTGCCAGCAGGCCTGGGTTCGGAGGCTACACCTTC. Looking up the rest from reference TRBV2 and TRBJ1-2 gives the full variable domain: EPEVTQTPSHQVTQMGQEVILRCVPISNHLYFYWYRQILGQKVEFLVSFYNNEISEKSEIFDDQFSVERPDGSNFTLKIRSTKLEDSAMYFCASRPGFGGYTFGSGTRLTVV.

As DNA, the CDR3 is TGTGCCAGCAGCCAAGGGCATCTAGCCGCTGGAAACACCATATATTTT. This gives the protein CASSQGHLAAGNTIYF. The rearrangement uses TRBV4-2 and TRBJ1-3; D is uncertain. This CDR3 has 16 amino acids. The germline V gene has CDR1 LGHNA and CDR2 YNFKEQ. Trimming shortened V by 1 base and J by 2 bases, and 12 bases separated the two germline ends.

CDR3 protein: CAISETSGRYEQYF. CDR3 in DNA: TGTGCCATCAGTGAGACTAGCGGACGATACGAGCAGTACTTC. This chain joins TRBV10-3 and TRBJ2-7, with 8 bases identical to TRBD2. Trimming took 2 bases from V and 4 from J; bases not matched to a gene: 4. This CDR3 is 14 amino acids long. Germline loops: CDR1 ENHRY, CDR2 SYGVKD.

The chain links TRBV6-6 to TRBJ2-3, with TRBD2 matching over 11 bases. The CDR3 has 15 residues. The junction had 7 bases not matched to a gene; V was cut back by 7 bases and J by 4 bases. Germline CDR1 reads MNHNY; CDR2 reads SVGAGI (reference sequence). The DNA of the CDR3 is TGTGCCAGCACCCTTAGCGGGAGGGCCGCAGATACGCAGTATTTT. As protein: CASTLSGRAADTQYF.

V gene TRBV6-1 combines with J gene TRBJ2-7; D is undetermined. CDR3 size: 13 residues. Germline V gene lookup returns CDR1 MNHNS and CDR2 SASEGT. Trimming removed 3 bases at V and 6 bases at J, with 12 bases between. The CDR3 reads CASSDRAVSEQYF. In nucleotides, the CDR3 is TGTGCCAGCAGTGATAGGGCGGTCTCCGAGCAGTACTTC.

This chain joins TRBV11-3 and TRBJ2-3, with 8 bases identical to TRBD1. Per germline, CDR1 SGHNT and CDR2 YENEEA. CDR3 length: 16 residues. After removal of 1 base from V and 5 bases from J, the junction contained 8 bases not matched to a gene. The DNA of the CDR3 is TGTGCCAGCAGCTTAGCCCGGACAGGGAAAAGAGATACGCAGTATTTT. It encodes CASSLARTGKRDTQYF.

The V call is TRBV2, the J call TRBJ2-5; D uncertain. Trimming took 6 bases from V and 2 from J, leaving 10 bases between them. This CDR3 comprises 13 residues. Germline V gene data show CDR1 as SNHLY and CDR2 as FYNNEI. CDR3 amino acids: CASRPWSQETQYF. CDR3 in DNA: TGTGCCAGCAGGCCCTGGTCACAAGAGACCCAGTACTTC.

The CDR3, as DNA: TGCAGTGCTCCCCCGGGACAGGGGAATTCACCCCTCCACTTT. It encodes CSAPPGQGNSPLHF. The V and J genes are TRBV20-1 and TRBJ1-6; 10 bases fit TRBD1. Trimming removed 5 bases from V and 7 bases from J; junction bases left unmatched: 5. The CDR3 is made up of 14 amino acids. Germline CDR1 reads DFQATT; CDR2 reads SNEGSKA (reference sequence).

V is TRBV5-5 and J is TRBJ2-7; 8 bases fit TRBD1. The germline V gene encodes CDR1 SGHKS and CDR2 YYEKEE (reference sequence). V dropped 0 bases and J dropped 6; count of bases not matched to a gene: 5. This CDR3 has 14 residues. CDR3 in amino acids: CASSLGGTGSEQYF. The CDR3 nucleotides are TGTGCCAGCAGCTTGGGGGGGACAGGTTCCGAGCAGTACTTC.

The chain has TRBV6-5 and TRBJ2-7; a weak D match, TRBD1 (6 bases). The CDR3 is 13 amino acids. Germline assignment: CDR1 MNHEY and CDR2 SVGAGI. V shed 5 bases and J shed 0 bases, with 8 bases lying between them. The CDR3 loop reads CASSQGSSYEQYF. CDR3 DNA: TGTGCCAGCAGTCAGGGGTCCTCCTACGAGCAGTACTTC.